A single sample is the source of the 2 T cell receptor beta chains below, sequenced in a study of T cells expressing NK-cell markers. TCRdb reanalyzed the 5' RACE reads, giving one entry per CDR3 protein sequence and no DNA. The table gives roughly 300,000 distinct CDR3 sequences; the top ten clones make up about 4.2% of it. Input material: blood T cells: a sorted CD56 or NKG2C T cell subset, CD4+ or CD8+ T cells, or bulk PBMC T cells (not recorded which). The source is a woman aged 18 to 75 in good health.

The J gene is TRBJ2-3, the V gene TRBV6-5; absent DNA, TCRdb's TRBD2 call cannot be checked. CDR1 and CDR2 (germline): MNHEY, SVGAGI. The CDR3 has 15 residues. CDR3 loop: CASSFRLAFTDTQYF.

This chain links TRBV20-1 with TRBJ2-1; TCRdb's assignment of TRBD2 cannot be checked, as there is no DNA. The CDR3 is 16 residues long. Germline V gene lookup returns CDR1 DFQATT and CDR2 SNEGSKA (reference sequence). Here the CDR3 reads CSAGLAGVSGADEQFF.